This T cell receptor (beta chain) was sequenced in a study of control samples from healthy donors and cancer patients. Trimming at V came to 5 bases and at J to 7 bases, leaving 9 bases not matched to a gene. Looked up from germline, CDR1 is SGHDT and CDR2 is YYEEEE. The CDR3 length is 15 residues. This table comes from immunoSEQ multiplex PCR, and its TCRdb copy is limited to in-frame clones, with some not included. The table has about 120,000 clones, around 89% seen once. The source of this sequence is a man in his forties or fifties in good health. The sample was blood. The chain couples TRBV5-6 to TRBJ2-1; 10 bases fit TRBD1. CDR3 in DNA: TGTGCCAGCAGTACCGGGACAGGGGTGTGGAATGAGCAGTTCTTC. As protein: CASSTGTGVWNEQFF.